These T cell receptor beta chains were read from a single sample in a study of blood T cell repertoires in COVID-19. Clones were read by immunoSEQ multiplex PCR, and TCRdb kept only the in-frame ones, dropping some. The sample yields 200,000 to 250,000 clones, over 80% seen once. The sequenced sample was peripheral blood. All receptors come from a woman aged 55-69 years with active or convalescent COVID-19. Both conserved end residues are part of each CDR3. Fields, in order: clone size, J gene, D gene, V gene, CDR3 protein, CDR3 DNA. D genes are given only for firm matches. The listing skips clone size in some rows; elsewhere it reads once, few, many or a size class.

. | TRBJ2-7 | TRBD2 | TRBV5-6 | CASRGLAAEQYF | TGTGCCAGCAGGGGACTAGCGGCCGAGCAGTACTTC
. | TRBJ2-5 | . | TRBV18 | CASSPGVGGETQYF | TGTGCCAGCTCACCAGGGGTAGGAGGAGAGACCCAGTACTTC
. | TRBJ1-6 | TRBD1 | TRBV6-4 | CASRRTGSYSSPLHF | TGTGCCAGCAGAAGGACAGGATCTTATTCATCACCCCTCCACTTT
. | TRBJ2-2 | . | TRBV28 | CASRIGQGGGELFF | TGTGCCAGTCGCATAGGGCAGGGAGGCGGGGAGCTGTTTTTT
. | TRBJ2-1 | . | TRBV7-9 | CASSFSASGGGEQFF | TGTGCCAGCAGCTTTTCGGCTAGCGGAGGGGGTGAGCAGTTCTTC
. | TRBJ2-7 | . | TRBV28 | CASSLTAYEQYF | TGTGCCAGCAGTTTAACAGCTTACGAGCAGTACTTC
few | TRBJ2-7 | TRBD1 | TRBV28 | CASSFRTGTYEQYF | TGTGCCAGCAGTTTTAGGACAGGGACCTACGAGCAGTACTTC
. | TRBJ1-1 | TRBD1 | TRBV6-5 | CASSMTGRTEAFF | TGTGCCAGCAGTATGACAGGGAGGACTGAAGCTTTCTTT
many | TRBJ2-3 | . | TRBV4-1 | CASSQGLVSTDTQYF | TGCGCCAGCAGCCAAGGTCTAGTTAGCACAGATACGCAGTATTTT
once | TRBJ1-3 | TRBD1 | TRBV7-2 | CASSPRQGVRSGNTIYF | TGTGCCAGCAGCCCTCGACAGGGGGTACGGTCCGGAAACACCATATATTTT
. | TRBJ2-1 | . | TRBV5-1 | CASSLSLINEQFF | TGCGCCAGCAGCTTGTCGCTAATCAATGAGCAGTTCTTC
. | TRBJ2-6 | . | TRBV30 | CAWSVLRGTYSGANVLTF | TGTGCCTGGAGTGTACTTCGGGGGACTTACTCTGGGGCCAACGTCCTGACTTTC
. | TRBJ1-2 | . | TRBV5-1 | CASSSQGYGYTF | TGCGCCAGCAGCTCACAGGGCTATGGCTACACCTTC
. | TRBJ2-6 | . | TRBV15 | CATSRDFTGEVAGANVLTF | TGTGCCACCAGCAGAGACTTTACAGGGGAGGTAGCTGGGGCCAACGTCCTGACTTTC
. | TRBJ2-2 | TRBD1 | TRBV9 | CASSVAGTGGVNTGELFF | TGTGCCAGCAGCGTAGCCGGGACAGGGGGTGTTAACACCGGGGAGCTGTTTTTT
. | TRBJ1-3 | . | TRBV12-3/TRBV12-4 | CASSLLQGSTIYF | TGTGCCAGCAGTTTACTTCAGGGGAGCACCATATATTTT
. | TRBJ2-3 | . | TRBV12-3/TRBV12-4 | CASSLYEADTQYF | TGTGCCAGCAGTTTGTATGAGGCAGATACGCAGTATTTT